Listed below are T cell receptor beta chains from one sample, sequenced in a study of a mutant IDH1 vaccine in newly diagnosed glioma. These receptors' targets are unknown. Some clones are missing from TCRdb's copy, which holds only in-frame ones; the method was immunoSEQ multiplex PCR. The data show fewer than 40,000 clones, roughly 54% seen once. Sequences were derived from PBMCs, sampled from a glioma patient whose treatment included an IDH1 peptide vaccine. The receptors originated from a young woman with glioma. Each CDR3 is given without its conserved first and last residue. The order of the fields is J gene, D gene, V gene, CDR3 protein. D genes are given only for firm matches.

TRBJ2-7 | - | TRBV1 | TSSLVEREQY
TRBJ1-1 | - | TRBV28 | ASVLGVNTEAF
TRBJ1-1 | TRBD1 | TRBV4-3 | ASSQWTGNTEAF
TRBJ1-3 | - | TRBV5-6 | ASSQTGPRWNTIY
TRBJ2-1 | - | TRBV19 | ASSMRVNEQF
TRBJ1-4 | - | TRBV18 | ASSRNKVQDNEKLF
TRBJ2-2 | - | TRBV6-4 | ASSPAFVGGSNTGELF
TRBJ1-1 | - | TRBV7-9 | ASSFVGEGVDEAF
TRBJ2-7 | TRBD2 | TRBV4-2 | ASSPLSGLATYEQY
TRBJ2-3 | TRBD2 | TRBV10-3 | AIRTSGLSTDTQY
TRBJ1-4 | TRBD1 | TRBV6-4 | ASSQGAKDEKLF